Below, 24 T cell receptor beta chains from the same sample are listed, as sequenced in a study of T cell repertoires in cytomegalovirus infection. TCRdb independently ran MiXCR on the reads; one entry per CDR3 protein. The repertoire holds some 800,000 distinct CDR3 sequences, with 30% to 35% as singletons. No antigen has been identified for these receptors. Sequenced here: cultured CD8+ T cells from PBMCs, sampled from culture after CMV antigen stimulation. Receptors were obtained from a human donor in good health (CMV status not recorded). Some clones in this sample may be carry-over from other donors' samples.

CDR3 nucleotide sequence: TGTGCCAGCAGCGGAATCCGAACCGGGGAGCTGTTTTTT. Its translation: CASSGIRTGELFF. V gene TRBV25-1 combines with J gene TRBJ2-2; D remains unclear. This CDR3 comprises 13 residues. Germline V gene sequence: CDR1 MGHDK, CDR2 SYGVNS. V was shortened by 6 bases and J by 5 bases, with 10 bases between the two germline ends.

This clonotype was detected many times. The chain carries TRBV6-5 and TRBJ2-3; TRBD1 aligns across 8 bases. The CDR3 spans 16 residues. Germline V gene data show CDR1 as MNHEY and CDR2 as SVGAGI. V shed 6 bases and J 1 base; nucleotides not matched to a gene: 9. CDR3 sequence: CASRAQGARRTDTQYF. In nucleotides, the CDR3 is TGTGCCAGCAGAGCTCAGGGGGCCCGCCGCACAGATACGCAGTATTTT.

The chain links TRBV19 to TRBJ2-2, with 9 nucleotides matching TRBD1. This CDR3 has 15 amino acids. V shed 7 bases, J shed 5 bases, and the junction held 8 bases outside the gene matches. CDR1 LNHDA and CDR2 SQIVND come from the germline V gene (reference sequence). The CDR3 protein is CASIPQGARTGELFF. For the CDR3, the DNA is TGTGCCAGTATCCCACAGGGGGCGCGTACCGGGGAGCTGTTTTTT. Drawing the rest from reference TRBV19 and TRBJ2-2, the complete variable domain is DGGITQSPKYLFRKEGQNVTLSCEQNLNHDAMYWYRQDPGQGLRLIYYSQIVNDFQKGDIAEGYSVSREKKESFPLTVTSAQKNPTAFYLCASIPQGARTGELFFGEGSRLTVL.

The table lists this clonotype with a few counts. This chain uses TRBV4-1 with TRBJ2-7; D remains ambiguous. Trimming took off 0 bases at V and 3 bases at J, with 9 bases between the two ends. Germline V lookup: CDR1 MGHRA, CDR2 YSYEKL. The CDR3 runs 14 residues. The CDR3 loop reads CASSQDLGYYEQYV. Written as DNA, the CDR3 is TGCGCCAGCAGCCAAGATCTGGGGTACTACGAGCAGTACGTC.

The chain links TRBV5-1 to TRBJ1-1; TRBD1 matches 7 bases. CDR3 length: 14 amino acids. V trimming: 0 bases; J trimming: 5 bases; junction bases outside the gene matches: 4. CDR1 and CDR2 (germline): SGHRS, YFSETQ. As DNA, the CDR3 is TGCGCCAGCAGCTTGGCCCCCAGGGGGACTGAAGCTTTCTTT. It yields the protein CASSLAPRGTEAFF.

CDR3: CASSESVSNYGYTF. The CDR3 nucleotides are TGTGCCAGCAGTGAATCAGTCAGCAACTATGGCTACACCTTC. The genes are TRBV25-1 and TRBJ1-2, with D unclear. This CDR3 contains 14 residues. The V end was cut by 1 base, the J end by 2 bases, with 8 bases between. The germline CDR1 and CDR2 sequences are MGHDK and SYGVNS.

This clonotype was picked up a small number of times. CDR3 sequence: CASTRSRGAQETQYF. The CDR3 nucleotides are TGTGCCAGCACCCGTTCACGAGGGGCCCAAGAGACCCAGTACTTC. The rearrangement links TRBV9 to TRBJ2-5; D tentatively reads TRBD1 or TRBD2 (5 bases each). The V gene's germline CDR1 is SGDLS and CDR2 YYNGEE. V was clipped by 6 bases and J by 1 base, with 16 bases between them. This CDR3 contains 15 residues.

Here the CDR3 DNA reads TGTGCCAGCAAGGGGGCTATCGACCCCCAGGGGACCCAGTACTTC. Translating gives CASKGAIDPQGTQYF. The chain uses TRBV7-9 and TRBJ2-5; the match to TRBD1 covers 7 bases. The CDR3 is 15 residues long. Germline lookup yields CDR1 SEHNR and CDR2 FQNEAQ (reference sequence). The ends lost 7 bases at V and 7 bases at J; junction bases unmatched: 15.

The rearrangement links TRBV27 to TRBJ2-6; no firm D call. Trimming took 4 bases from V and 1 from J, leaving 14 bases between them. The CDR3 has 17 amino acids. CDR1 and CDR2 (germline): MNHEY, SMNVEV (reference sequence). The CDR3, as DNA: TGTGCCAGCAGTTCTCAAATCCAATTTTCTGGGGCCAACGTCCTGACTTTC. Translating gives CASSSQIQFSGANVLTF.

The chain recombines TRBV19 with TRBJ1-1; weak D call: TRBD1 (5 bases). The germline V gene has CDR1 LNHDA and CDR2 SQIVND (reference sequence). Trimming stripped 6 bases from V and 1 base from J, with 27 bases between. The CDR3 runs 19 residues. CDR3 amino acids: CASRTRSAAPETGNTEAFF. CDR3 DNA sequence: TGTGCCAGTAGGACTCGATCTGCGGCCCCAGAAACAGGGAACACTGAAGCTTTCTTT.

This clonotype was observed many times. The rearrangement joins TRBV7-8 to TRBJ2-5; TRBD1 matches at 7 bases. The length of the CDR3 is 17 residues. Germline values: CDR1 SGHVS, CDR2 FQNEAQ. Germline trimming cut 0 bases from V and 5 bases from J; bases unmatched to any gene: 12. CDR3 amino acids: CASSLAQRGRDLETQYF. The DNA for the CDR3 is TGTGCCAGCAGCTTAGCGCAGAGGGGGCGCGACCTGGAGACCCAGTACTTC. Based on the CDR3 plus reference TRBV7-8 and TRBJ2-5, the full variable domain is GAGVSQSPRYKVAKRGQDVALRCDPISGHVSLFWYQQALGQGPEFLTYFQNEAQLDKSGLPSDRFFAERPEGSVSTLKIQRTQQEDSAVYLCASSLAQRGRDLETQYFGPGTRLLVL.

This clonotype was seen a few times. The chain is built from TRBV7-6 and TRBJ1-2; D may be TRBD1 (5 bases). Per the germline V gene, CDR1 is SGHVS and CDR2 is FNYEAQ. This CDR3 is built from 19 residues. Trimming pared 5 bases from V and 3 bases from J, leaving 28 bases between. The CDR3 nucleotides are TGTGCCAGCAGCCCAACGGGCTCAGGGATATTTGGGGGAGACTATGGCTACACCTTC. Its translation: CASSPTGSGIFGGDYGYTF.

This clonotype came up many times. This chain uses TRBV7-9 with TRBJ1-2; D gene unclear. Germline CDR1 SEHNR, CDR2 FQNEAQ (reference sequence). The CDR3 length is 14 residues. V was trimmed by 7 bases and J by 2 bases, leaving 14 bases between them. The CDR3 protein is CASTPNPGNYGYTF. DNA of the CDR3: TGTGCCAGCACCCCTAACCCGGGAAACTATGGCTACACCTTC.

This chain links TRBV29-1 with TRBJ2-7, with TRBD1 identical over 9 bases. The CDR3 is made up of 14 amino acids. Germline assignment: CDR1 SQVTM and CDR2 ANQGSEA. V lost 6 bases, J lost 2 bases, and 8 bases stayed unmatched. The CDR3 DNA is TGCAGCGTCATTACCGGGACAGGGACCTACGAGCAGTACGTC. Amino acid sequence: CSVITGTGTYEQYV.

This chain links TRBV2 with TRBJ2-5; 7 bases agree with TRBD1. CDR1 and CDR2 from the germline V gene are SNHLY and FYNNEI. CDR3 length equals 12 residues. Trimming removed 10 bases from V and 5 bases from J; junction bases left unmatched: 7. The CDR3 here is CAIVGTDETQYF. CDR3 DNA: TGTGCCATCGTAGGGACAGACGAGACCCAGTACTTC.

This chain links TRBV4-2 with TRBJ2-2; D remains unclear. Trimming stripped 0 bases from V and 2 bases from J, with 13 bases between. From germline, CDR1 is LGHNA and CDR2 YNFKEQ. The CDR3 covers 17 residues. The CDR3 is CASSQDPLASNTGELFF. CDR3 nucleotides: TGTGCCAGCAGCCAAGATCCGCTGGCGAGTAACACCGGGGAGCTGTTTTTT.

The chain joins TRBV29-1 to TRBJ1-1; D gene ambiguous. Trimming stripped 3 bases from V and 1 base from J, with 9 bases between. Germline V gene lookup returns CDR1 SQVTM and CDR2 ANQGSEA. The CDR3 is 13 amino acids. The CDR3 DNA follows: TGCAGCGTTGAGCTGGAAAAGAACACTGAAGCTTTCTTT. As protein: CSVELEKNTEAFF.

This clonotype was picked up many times. The V gene is TRBV7-9, the J gene TRBJ2-5; 8 nucleotides agree with TRBD2. V dropped 5 bases and J dropped 2; count of bases not matched to a gene: 10. The CDR3 loop spans 16 amino acids. The germline CDR1 and CDR2 sequences are SEHNR and FQNEAQ (reference sequence). The CDR3 region has the DNA TGTGCCAGCAGCCCTCTCCTTGGACTAGCTCAAGAGACCCAGTACTTC. Amino acid sequence: CASSPLLGLAQETQYF.

The chain carries TRBV7-4 and TRBJ1-1, with 7 bases lining up with TRBD1. There are 17 residues in the CDR3. Trimming removed 3 bases from V and 0 bases from J; junction bases left unmatched: 10. Germline V gives CDR1 SGHVT, CDR2 SQSDAQ. This CDR3 reads CASSFTLRQGMNTEAFF. Here the CDR3 DNA reads TGTGCCAGCAGCTTCACCCTTAGACAGGGCATGAACACTGAAGCTTTCTTT. Based on the CDR3 plus reference TRBV7-4 and TRBJ1-1, the full variable domain is GAGVSQSPRYKVAKRGRDVALRCDSISGHVTLYWYRQTLGQGSEVLTYSQSDAQRDKSGRPSGRFSAERPERSVSTLKIQRTEQGDSAVYLCASSFTLRQGMNTEAFFGQGTRLTVV.

CDR3 amino acids: CASSSPDPTVNTEAFF. Written as DNA, the CDR3 is TGTGCCAGTAGCAGTCCCGACCCGACAGTTAACACTGAAGCTTTCTTT. This chain links TRBV19 with TRBJ1-1; maybe TRBD1 (5 bases). This CDR3 has 16 residues. The V and J ends lost 6 bases and 2 bases respectively, with 19 bases between them. The germline CDR1 and CDR2 sequences are LNHDA and SQIVND (reference sequence).

The V call is TRBV19, the J call TRBJ1-5, with a weak D call TRBD1 (5 bases). Looked up from germline, CDR1 is LNHDA and CDR2 is SQIVND (reference sequence). V lost 5 bases and J lost 6, with 17 bases in between. The CDR3 extends over 15 amino acids. The DNA for the CDR3 is TGTGCCAGTAGTCCGTCTCTGGGGGGAGGTCAGCCCCAGCATTTT. Its translation: CASSPSLGGGQPQHF. The whole variable domain, remainder taken from reference TRBV19 and TRBJ1-5, is DGGITQSPKYLFRKEGQNVTLSCEQNLNHDAMYWYRQDPGQGLRLIYYSQIVNDFQKGDIAEGYSVSREKKESFPLTVTSAQKNPTAFYLCASSPSLGGGQPQHFGDGTRLSIL.

This clonotype showed up just a few times. This chain links TRBV28 with TRBJ2-3, with 11 bases lining up with TRBD2. V dropped 6 bases and J dropped 2; count of bases not matched to a gene: 7. This CDR3 contains 16 residues. Germline CDR1 is MDHEN and CDR2 is SYDVKM. The CDR3 loop is CASSPLAGGYTDTQYF. The CDR3, as DNA: TGTGCCAGCAGCCCCCTAGCGGGGGGATACACAGATACGCAGTATTTT.

About this clonotype: A clone one base away is much larger, so this may be a read error. The chain couples TRBV7-9 to TRBJ2-6, with TRBD1 identical over 9 bases. The CDR3 is made up of 16 amino acids. Germline-derived CDR1 and CDR2 are SEHNR and FQNEAQ (reference sequence). The CDR3 DNA reads as TGTGCCAGCTCCGGACAGGGGCTGTTCGGGGCCAACGTCCAGACTTTC. This gives the protein CASSGQGLFGANVQTF.

This clonotype was detected only a few times. V gene TRBV28 combines with J gene TRBJ2-7; D is unclear. The germline gives CDR1 MDHEN, CDR2 SYDVKM. The V gene lost 3 bases and the J gene lost 0 bases, with 9 bases spanning the gap. The CDR3 spans 14 residues. CDR3 DNA sequence: TGTGCCAGCAGTTTTATAGGCAGCTCCTACGAGCAGTACGTC. Amino acids: CASSFIGSSYEQYV.